This T cell receptor (beta chain) stems from a study of T cell responses to AZD1222 COVID-19 vaccine. In the study overall: The study pooled second doses at about 4 or about 12 weeks.

The protocol was immunoSEQ multiplex PCR, while the TCRdb copy is restricted to in-frame clones and leaves out a portion. This sample carries about 110,000 clones, about 89% of them seen once, and the ten largest clones take less than 9.5%. Concerning this clone itself: Its cognate antigen is unknown.

Notes on the study in general: Spike-specific TCR repertoires showed rising breadth and depth after two AZD1222 doses. Vaccine-associated CD4 TCRs ranged over spike, dominating at 160-218 and 743-854. Baseline testing showed seropositivity in only a handful of AZD1222 recipients.

Between the trimmed V and J ends, which lost 6 bases and 0 bases, there was a span of 6 bases. CDR3 length equals 12 residues. Germline CDR1 SNHLY, CDR2 FYNNEI. The sample consisted of peripheral blood, taken on day 0 of AZD1222 vaccination. V gene TRBV2 combines with J gene TRBJ2-7, with D maybe TRBD2 (5 bases). This receptor was obtained from an adult in good health. CDR3 DNA: TGTGCCAGCAGCGGGGACTCCTACGAGCAGTACTTC. Its translation: CASSGDSYEQYF.